These 8 T cell receptor beta chains were all obtained from the same sample, sequenced in a study of post-analysis software for immune sequencing data. Which antigens these TCRs recognize remains unknown. The authors incorporated unique molecular identifiers into the TCR beta cDNA libraries. TCRdb recomputed calls from the PCR reads with MiXCR, one row per CDR3 protein. The sample includes around 260,000 distinct CDR3 sequences, just over 35% of them seen just once. Findings and limits, study-wide: Controls had lower frequencies than patients of four or five TRBV segments, which included TRBV5-6, TRBV5-1 and TRBV20-1.

The sequencing input was blood. The receptors here all came from a girl aged 10 to 17 with multiple sclerosis.

This clonotype has a count of ten or more. This chain uses TRBV10-2 with TRBJ2-3; 9 bases are a match to TRBD2. With 2 bases clipped from V and 6 bases from J, the junction kept 9 bases outside the gene matches. The germline CDR1 and CDR2 sequences are WSHSY and SAAADI. This CDR3 spans 16 amino acids. For the CDR3, the DNA is TGCGCCAGCAGTGAGGGCAATAGCGGGGGTGCGGATACGCAGTATTTT. It codes for CASSEGNSGGADTQYF.

This clonotype occurred a few times. The CDR3 nucleotides are TGTGCCAGCCGCCTCGGGACGGGAAACACTGAAGCTTTCTTT. The encoded protein is CASRLGTGNTEAFF. The J gene is TRBJ1-1, the V gene TRBV3-1; perhaps TRBD1 as D (5 bases). CDR3 length: 14 residues. V was pared by 8 bases and J by 2 bases, with 15 bases between. CDR1 is LGHDT, CDR2 YNNKEL, per germline (reference sequence).

The chain combines TRBV19 with TRBJ1-1, with 7 bases matching TRBD1. This CDR3 has 16 residues. CDR1 and CDR2 (germline): LNHDA, SQIVND (reference sequence). The V segment lost 3 bases and the J segment 5 bases; nucleotides outside the gene matches: 12. CDR3 amino acids: CASSMTFTGVLTEAFF. CDR3 nucleotide sequence: TGTGCCAGTAGTATGACTTTTACAGGGGTATTGACTGAAGCTTTCTTT.

This clonotype was detected many times. The genes are TRBV4-2 and TRBJ2-4, with TRBD1 matching over 9 bases. The CDR3 runs 15 residues. Trimming removed 3 bases from V and 3 bases from J; junction bases left unmatched: 3. Germline lookup yields CDR1 LGHNA and CDR2 YNFKEQ. CDR3 protein: CASSQDRGVKNIQYF. CDR3 coding DNA: TGTGCCAGCAGCCAGGACAGGGGAGTCAAAAACATTCAGTACTTC.

This clonotype was counted many times. The CDR3 spells CASSWQGGGSGANVLTF. The CDR3 region has the DNA TGTGCCAGCAGCTGGCAGGGGGGGGGTTCAGGGGCCAACGTCCTGACTTTC. This chain connects TRBV7-6 to TRBJ2-6, with D possibly being TRBD1 or TRBD2 (7 bases each). The CDR3 covers 17 residues. V was pared by 4 bases and J by 4 bases, with 17 bases between. Germline V gene lookup returns CDR1 SGHVS and CDR2 FNYEAQ.

This clonotype was seen a handful of times. The chain employs TRBV12-3 or TRBV12-4 and TRBJ2-1; 14 bases map to TRBD2. The CDR3 length is 17 residues. The V and J ends lost 4 bases and 4 bases, in that order; junction bases with no gene match: 6. CDR3 sequence: CASSSGLAGARYNEQFF. The CDR3, as DNA: TGTGCCAGCAGTTCGGGACTAGCGGGAGCTCGATACAATGAGCAGTTCTTC.

This clonotype was seen ten or more times. The chain recombines TRBV6-4 with TRBJ2-2, with 9 nucleotides matching TRBD2. The ends lost 2 bases at V and 4 bases at J; junction bases unmatched: 5. The CDR3 sequence is 16 residues long. The germline gives CDR1 MRHNA, CDR2 SNTAGT. In nucleotides, the CDR3 is TGTGCCAGCAGTGACGTCTCTAGCGGGGTCACCGGGGAGCTGTTTTTT. It codes for CASSDVSSGVTGELFF.

Notes on this clonotype: One end of the junction is discordant with germline, which a read error may explain. The V and J genes are TRBV28 and TRBJ2-2, with a tentative D call TRBD2 (5 bases). CDR1 is MDHEN, CDR2 SYDVKM, per germline. The CDR3 has 12 amino acids. The CDR3: CASKNGNGERFF. The CDR3 nucleotides are TGTGCCAGCAAGAACGGGAACGGGGAGCGGTTTTTT. Complete variable domain (other parts from reference TRBV28 and TRBJ2-2): DVKVTQSSRYLVKRTGEKVFLECVQDMDHENMFWYRQDPGLGLRLIYFSYDVKMKEKGDIPEGYSVSREKKERFSLILESASTNQTSMYLCASKNGNGERFFGEGSRLTVL.